This TCR beta chain stems from a study of Ad26.COV2.S vaccination and SARS-CoV-2 variants. Study background: Ad26.COV2.S arm of COV1001 included the donor. Overall study findings and caveats: Vaccinees displayed broader spike-specific TCR repertoires than placebo recipients. Spike-specific CD8+ and CD4+ T cell responses reportedly showed substantial breadth after vaccination.

Method: immunoSEQ multiplex PCR; TCRdb's copy keeps in-frame clones and lacks some. This repertoire shows about 390,000 clones, 92% found once; its top ten account for about 1.7%. Concerning this clone: Its target is not known.

Treatment given: 15 to 20 received Ad26.COV2.S at low or high dose, single or two shots; about 5 received placebo; per-sample allocation not given. Material that was analyzed had been drawn on day 63 after the first vaccine or placebo injection. Germline lookup yields CDR1 LGHDT and CDR2 YNNKEL (reference sequence). The CDR3 covers 15 residues. With 0 bases removed from V and 4 bases from J, the gap between germline ends came to 10 bases. The TCR originated in a person aged 18 to 59 who received the Ad26.COV2.S COVID-19 vaccine or a placebo. The chain joins TRBV3-1 (or the pseudogene TRBV3-2) to TRBJ1-5, with unresolved D. Material: peripheral blood, obtained in a trial of Ad26.COV2.S vaccine versus placebo. The CDR3: CASSQDPHGNQPQHF. The CDR3 DNA is TGTGCCAGCAGCCAAGATCCGCACGGGAATCAGCCCCAGCATTTT.